This T cell receptor beta chain was sequenced for a study of early T cells in non-severe SARS-CoV-2 infection. Study background: Sequencing of unsorted whole blood was done on bulk RNA, leaving chains unpaired.

Study observations and caveats: In VDJdb matching, anti-spike CD8 responses were favored while private and CD4 specificities went missing.

In regard to this clonotype: As yet, its antigen is unknown.

Unique molecular identifiers were affixed to single, distinct cDNA molecules. TCRdb reanalysed the 5' RACE reads using MiXCR and keeps one entry per CDR3 protein. The sample lists about 50,000 distinct CDR3 sequences, roughly an eighth occurring once. Germline V lookup: CDR1 MNHEY, CDR2 SVGEGT. The CDR3 is 15 amino acids. The ends were cut back, 1 base at V and 2 bases at J, with 10 bases in the middle. The sequence was collected from an adult who was a healthcare worker with PCR-confirmed SARS-CoV-2 infection or an uninfected control (not recorded which). V usage is TRBV6-2 or TRBV6-3 and J usage is TRBJ2-3; possible D gene TRBD2, 6 bases. The sample was whole blood, taken at baseline. The CDR3 sequence is CASSYFGGTTDTQYF. The CDR3 DNA reads TGTGCCAGCAGTTACTTCGGCGGGACCACAGATACGCAGTATTTT.